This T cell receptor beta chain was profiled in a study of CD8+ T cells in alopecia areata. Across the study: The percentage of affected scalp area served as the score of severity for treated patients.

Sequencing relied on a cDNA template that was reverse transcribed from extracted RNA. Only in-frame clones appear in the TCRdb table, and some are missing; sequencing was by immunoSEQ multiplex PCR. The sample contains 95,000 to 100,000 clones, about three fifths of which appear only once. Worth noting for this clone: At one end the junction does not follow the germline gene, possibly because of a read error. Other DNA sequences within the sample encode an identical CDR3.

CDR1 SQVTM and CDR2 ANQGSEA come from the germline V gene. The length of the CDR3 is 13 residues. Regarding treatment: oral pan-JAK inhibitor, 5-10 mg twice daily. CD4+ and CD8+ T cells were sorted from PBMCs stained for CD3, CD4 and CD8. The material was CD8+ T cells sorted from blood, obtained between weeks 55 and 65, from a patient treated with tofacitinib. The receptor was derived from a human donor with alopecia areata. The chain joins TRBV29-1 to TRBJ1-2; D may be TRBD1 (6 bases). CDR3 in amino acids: CSVEDSRGYGYTF. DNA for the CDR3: TGCAGCGTTGAAGATAGCAGGGGATATGGCTATACCTTC.